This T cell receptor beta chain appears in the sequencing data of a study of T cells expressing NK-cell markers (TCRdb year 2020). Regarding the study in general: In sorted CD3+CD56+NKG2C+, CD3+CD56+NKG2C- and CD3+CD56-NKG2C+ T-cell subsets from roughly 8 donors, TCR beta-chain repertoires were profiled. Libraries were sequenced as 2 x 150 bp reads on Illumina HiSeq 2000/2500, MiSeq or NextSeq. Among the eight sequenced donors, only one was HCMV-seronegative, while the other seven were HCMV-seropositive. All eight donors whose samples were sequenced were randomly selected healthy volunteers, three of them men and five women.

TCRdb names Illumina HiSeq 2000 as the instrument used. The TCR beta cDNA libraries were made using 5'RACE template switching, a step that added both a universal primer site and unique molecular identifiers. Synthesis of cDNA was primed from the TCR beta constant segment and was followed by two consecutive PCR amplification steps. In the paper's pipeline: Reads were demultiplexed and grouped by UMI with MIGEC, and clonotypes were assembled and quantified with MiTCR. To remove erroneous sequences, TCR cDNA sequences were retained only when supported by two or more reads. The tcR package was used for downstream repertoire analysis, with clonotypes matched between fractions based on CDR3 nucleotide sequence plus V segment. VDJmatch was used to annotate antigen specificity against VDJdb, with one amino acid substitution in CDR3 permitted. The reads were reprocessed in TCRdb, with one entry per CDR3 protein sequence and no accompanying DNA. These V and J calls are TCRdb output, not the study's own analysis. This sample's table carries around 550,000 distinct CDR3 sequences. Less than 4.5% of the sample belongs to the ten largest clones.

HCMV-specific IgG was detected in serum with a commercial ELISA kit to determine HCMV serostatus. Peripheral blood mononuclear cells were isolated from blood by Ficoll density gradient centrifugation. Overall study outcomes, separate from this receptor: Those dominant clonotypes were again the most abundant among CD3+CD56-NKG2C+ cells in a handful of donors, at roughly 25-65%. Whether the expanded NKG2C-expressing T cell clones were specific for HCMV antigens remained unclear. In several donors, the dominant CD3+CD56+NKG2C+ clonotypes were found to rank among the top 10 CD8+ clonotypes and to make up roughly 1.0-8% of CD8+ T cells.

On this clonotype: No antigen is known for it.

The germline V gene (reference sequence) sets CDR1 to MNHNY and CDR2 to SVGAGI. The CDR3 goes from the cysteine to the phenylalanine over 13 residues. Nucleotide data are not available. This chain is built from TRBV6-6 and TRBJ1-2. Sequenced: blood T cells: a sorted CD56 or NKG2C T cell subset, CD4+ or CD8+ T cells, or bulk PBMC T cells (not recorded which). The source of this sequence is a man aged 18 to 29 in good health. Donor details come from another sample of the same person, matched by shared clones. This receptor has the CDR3 CASSYSGLDGYTF.